This T cell receptor (beta chain) emerged from a study of T cells in Graves' hyperthyroidism and ophthalmopathy. Study outcomes and limitations: Through a model of 13 V-J features, ophthalmopathy was separated from stable hyperthyroidism.

Researchers amplified the TCR beta CDR3 regions from RNA transcripts. A first-round RT-PCR of the TCR CDR3 used the HTBI primer set. MiXCR, applied by TCRdb to the multiplex PCR reads, yields one record per CDR3 protein. The table has about 610,000 distinct CDR3 sequences, under 60% seen once. If no ophthalmopathy progression occurred within 18 months, Graves' hyperthyroidism was stable. Lactation, pregnancy, other autoimmune disease or uncontrolled infection led to exclusion of patients. Clinical symptoms, serum thyroxine and TRAb, thyroid ultrasound and orbital computed tomography were used for the diagnoses. J lost 0 bases, V lost 6 bases, and 1 base had no gene match. The CDR3 is 14 amino acids. Germline CDR1 and CDR2: SGHTA and FQGNSA. As concerns this clonotype: Antigen: not known.

The V gene is TRBV7-2, the J gene TRBJ1-3; 8 bases are shared with TRBD1. This receptor was obtained from a woman in her late teens or twenties with Graves' hyperthyroidism. The sequencing input was peripheral blood or thyroid tissue (not recorded which). Here the CDR3 reads CASRTGGSGNTIYF. In nucleotides, the CDR3 is TGTGCCAGCAGAACAGGGGGCTCTGGAAACACCATATATTTT.